These T cell receptor beta chains were read from a single sample in a study of shared clonotypes between healthy human individuals. Clones were read by immunoSEQ multiplex PCR, and TCRdb kept only the in-frame ones, dropping some. The table records millions of clones, approximately 95% of them present only once. The sequenced sample consisted of naive CD4+ T cells from PBMCs. The source is a man between 18 and 35 years old in good health. Some clones in this sample may be carry-over from other donors' samples. Each CDR3 is given without its conserved first and last residue.

v_call	j_call	cdr3_aa
TRBV6-6	TRBJ2-3	ASSYSWEVSTDTQY
TRBV19	TRBJ2-3	ASQGFGTDTQY
TRBV5-1	TRBJ1-1	ASTLQGANTEAF
TRBV29-1	TRBJ2-7	SVAGSSYEQY
TRBV27	TRBJ1-2	ASRAGRNYGYT
TRBV5-1	TRBJ2-7	ASSPRLLDRGNEQY
TRBV9	TRBJ2-1	ASSVSPIHEQF
TRBV5-6	TRBJ2-1	ASSSGTPKGV
TRBV28	TRBJ1-5	ASSLTLNQPQH
TRBV18	TRBJ1-4	ASSRLTATNEKLF
TRBV27	TRBJ1-5	ASSQVTGGVNQPQH
TRBV19	TRBJ1-4	ASIWTGGRTEKLF
TRBV28	TRBJ2-7	ASSRQAGGFEQY
TRBV11-3	TRBJ2-3	ASSLGPSTDTQY
TRBV6-6	TRBJ2-1	ASSKGQGDNEQF
TRBV5-1	TRBJ2-2	ASSFLAGSNTGELF
TRBV4-1	TRBJ2-2	ASSRAVEDSSNTGELF
TRBV11-2	TRBJ1-2	ASSLEGIYGYT
TRBV9	TRBJ2-2	ASSVTSGRVSGELF
TRBV2	TRBJ1-5	ASRPEGGSSNQPQH
TRBV7-3	TRBJ1-1	ASSSGARNEAF
TRBV18	TRBJ2-7	ASSPAASLGGYEQY
TRBV15	TRBJ2-5	ATSRTREGLETQY
TRBV6-1	TRBJ2-3	ASRDPTSRTQY
TRBV7-2	TRBJ2-2	ASSLVLLDTGELF
TRBV7-3	TRBJ2-7	ASSPGTDDEQY